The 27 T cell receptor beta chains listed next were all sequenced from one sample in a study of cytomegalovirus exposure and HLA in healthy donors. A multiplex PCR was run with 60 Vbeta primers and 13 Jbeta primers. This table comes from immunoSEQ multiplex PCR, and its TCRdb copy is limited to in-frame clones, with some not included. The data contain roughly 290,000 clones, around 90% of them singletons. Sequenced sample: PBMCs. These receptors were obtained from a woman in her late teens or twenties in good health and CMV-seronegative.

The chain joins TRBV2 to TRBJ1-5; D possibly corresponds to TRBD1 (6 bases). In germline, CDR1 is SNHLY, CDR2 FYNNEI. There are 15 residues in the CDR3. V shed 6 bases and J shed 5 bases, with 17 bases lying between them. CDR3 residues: CASSKEGGMDQPQHF. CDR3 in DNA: TGTGCCAGCAGCAAAGAGGGGGGGATGGATCAGCCCCAGCATTTT.

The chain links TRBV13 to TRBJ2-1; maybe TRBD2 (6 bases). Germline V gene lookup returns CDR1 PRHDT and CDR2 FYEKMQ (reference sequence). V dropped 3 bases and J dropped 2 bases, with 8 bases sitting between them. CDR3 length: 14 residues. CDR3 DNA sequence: TGTGCCAGCAGCTTCGGGGGTACCTACAATGAGCAGTTCTTC. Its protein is CASSFGGTYNEQFF.

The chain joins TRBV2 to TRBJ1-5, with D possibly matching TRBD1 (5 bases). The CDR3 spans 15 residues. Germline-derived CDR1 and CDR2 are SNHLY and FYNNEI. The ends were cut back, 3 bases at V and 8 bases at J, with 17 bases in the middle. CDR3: CASSEGQVHPKPQHF. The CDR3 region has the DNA TGTGCCAGCAGTGAGGGGCAGGTGCACCCGAAGCCCCAGCATTTT.

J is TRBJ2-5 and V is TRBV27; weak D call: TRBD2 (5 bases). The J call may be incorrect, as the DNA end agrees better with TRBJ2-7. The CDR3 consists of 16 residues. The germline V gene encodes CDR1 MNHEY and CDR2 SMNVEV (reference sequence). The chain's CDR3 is CASSLVRERASTEQYF. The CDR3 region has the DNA TGTGCCAGCAGTTTGGTCAGAGAGAGGGCGTCCACCGAGCAGTACTTC.

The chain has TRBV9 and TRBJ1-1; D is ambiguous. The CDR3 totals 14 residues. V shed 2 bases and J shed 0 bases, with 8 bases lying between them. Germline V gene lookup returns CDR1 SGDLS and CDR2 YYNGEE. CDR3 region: CASSVTPVNTEAFF. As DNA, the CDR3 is TGTGCCAGCAGCGTGACACCCGTGAACACTGAAGCTTTCTTT.

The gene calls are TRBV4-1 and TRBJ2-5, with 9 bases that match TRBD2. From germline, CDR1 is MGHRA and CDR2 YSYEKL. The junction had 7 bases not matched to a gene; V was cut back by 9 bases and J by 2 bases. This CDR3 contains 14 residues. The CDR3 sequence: CASSTSGTQETQYF. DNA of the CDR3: TGCGCCAGTTCGACTAGCGGCACTCAAGAGACCCAGTACTTC.

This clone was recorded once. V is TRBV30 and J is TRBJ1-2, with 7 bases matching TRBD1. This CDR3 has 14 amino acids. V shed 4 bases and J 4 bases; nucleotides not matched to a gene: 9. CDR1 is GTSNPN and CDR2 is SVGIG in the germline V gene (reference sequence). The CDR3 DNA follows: TGTGCCTGGAATCAAGGGACAGCCACCTATGGCTACACCTTC. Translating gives CAWNQGTATYGYTF.

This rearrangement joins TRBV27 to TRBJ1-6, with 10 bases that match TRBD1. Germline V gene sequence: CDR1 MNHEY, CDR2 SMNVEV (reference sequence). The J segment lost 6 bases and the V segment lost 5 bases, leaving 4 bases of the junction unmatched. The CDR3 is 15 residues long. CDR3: CASSRQGAFNSPLHF. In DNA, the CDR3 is TGTGCCAGCAGTCGACAGGGGGCCTTTAATTCACCCCTCCACTTT.

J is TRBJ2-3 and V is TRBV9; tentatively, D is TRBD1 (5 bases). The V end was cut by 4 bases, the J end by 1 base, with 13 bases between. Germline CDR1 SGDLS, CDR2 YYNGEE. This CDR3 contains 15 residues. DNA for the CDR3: TGTGCCAGCAGCCCAGGGATATCGCGCACAGATACGCAGTATTTT. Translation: CASSPGISRTDTQYF.

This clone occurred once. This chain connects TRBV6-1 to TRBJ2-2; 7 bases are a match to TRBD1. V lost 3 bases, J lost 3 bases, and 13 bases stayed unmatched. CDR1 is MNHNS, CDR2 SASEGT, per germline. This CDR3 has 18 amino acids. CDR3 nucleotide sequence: TGTGCCAGCAGTGAGACCCCAAGGGGGCGCGGTGACACCGGGGAGCTGTTTTTT. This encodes CASSETPRGRGDTGELFF.

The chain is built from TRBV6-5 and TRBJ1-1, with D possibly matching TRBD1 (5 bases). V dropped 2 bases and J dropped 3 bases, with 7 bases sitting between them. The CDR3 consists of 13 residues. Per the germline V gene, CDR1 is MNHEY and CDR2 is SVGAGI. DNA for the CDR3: TGTGCCAGCAGTTACGTCAGGGACACTGAAGCTTTCTTT. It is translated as CASSYVRDTEAFF.

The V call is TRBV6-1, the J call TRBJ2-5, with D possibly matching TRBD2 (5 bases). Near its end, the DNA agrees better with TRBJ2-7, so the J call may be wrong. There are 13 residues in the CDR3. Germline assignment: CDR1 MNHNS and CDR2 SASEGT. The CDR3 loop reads CASTSGDNYEQYF. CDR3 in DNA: TGTGCCAGCACGTCCGGGGATAACTACGAGCAGTACTTC.

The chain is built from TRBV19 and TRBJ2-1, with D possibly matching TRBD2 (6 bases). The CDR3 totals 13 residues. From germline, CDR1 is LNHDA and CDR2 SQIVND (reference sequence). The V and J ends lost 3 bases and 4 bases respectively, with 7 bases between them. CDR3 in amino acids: CASSIGGYNEQFF. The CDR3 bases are TGTGCCAGTAGTATTGGGGGGTACAATGAGCAGTTCTTC.

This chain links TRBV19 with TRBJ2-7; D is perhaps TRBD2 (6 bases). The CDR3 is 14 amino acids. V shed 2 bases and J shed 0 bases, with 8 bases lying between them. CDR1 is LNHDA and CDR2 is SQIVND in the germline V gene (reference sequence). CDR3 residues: CASSITGDSYEQYF. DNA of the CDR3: TGTGCCAGTAGTATAACGGGGGACTCCTACGAGCAGTACTTC.

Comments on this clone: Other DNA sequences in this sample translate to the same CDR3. The CDR3 reads CASSLEGQGGTEAFF. The DNA of the CDR3 is TGTGCCAGCAGCTTAGAAGGACAGGGAGGGACTGAAGCTTTCTTT. The J gene is TRBJ1-1, the V gene TRBV7-6, with 8 bases fitting TRBD1. The trim removed 1 base at V and 5 bases at J, leaving 6 bases unmatched. CDR1 and CDR2 (germline): SGHVS, FNYEAQ. The CDR3 covers 15 residues.

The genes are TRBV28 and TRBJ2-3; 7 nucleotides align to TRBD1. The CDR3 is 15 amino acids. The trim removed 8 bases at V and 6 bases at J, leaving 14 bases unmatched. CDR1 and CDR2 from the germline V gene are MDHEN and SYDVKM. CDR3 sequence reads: CASHRQGQNEDTQYF. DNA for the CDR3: TGTGCCAGCCATCGACAGGGCCAAAATGAGGATACGCAGTATTTT.

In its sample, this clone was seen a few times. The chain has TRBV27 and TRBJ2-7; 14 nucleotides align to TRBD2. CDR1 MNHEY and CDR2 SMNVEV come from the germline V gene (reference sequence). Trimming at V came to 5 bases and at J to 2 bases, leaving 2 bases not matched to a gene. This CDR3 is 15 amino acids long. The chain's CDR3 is CASSEGLAGAYEQYF. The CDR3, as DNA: TGTGCCAGCAGTGAGGGACTAGCGGGGGCCTACGAGCAGTACTTC.

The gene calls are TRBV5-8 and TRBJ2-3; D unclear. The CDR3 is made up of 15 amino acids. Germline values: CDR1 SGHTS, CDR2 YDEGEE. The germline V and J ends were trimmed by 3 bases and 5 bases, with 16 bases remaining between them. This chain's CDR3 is CASSSLLRSGDTQYF. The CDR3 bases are TGTGCCAGCAGCTCCCTCCTGCGGTCCGGAGATACGCAGTATTTT.

The CDR3 bases are TGTGCCAGCTCACTGACGGGACAGGGGTATGAAAAACTGTTTTTT. Translation gives CASSLTGQGYEKLFF. This sequence joins TRBV18 and TRBJ1-4; TRBD1 agrees at 10 bases. Germline V gene data show CDR1 as KGHSH and CDR2 as LQKENI. This CDR3 contains 15 residues. J gave up 6 bases and V 4 bases, and 5 bases lay outside the gene matches.

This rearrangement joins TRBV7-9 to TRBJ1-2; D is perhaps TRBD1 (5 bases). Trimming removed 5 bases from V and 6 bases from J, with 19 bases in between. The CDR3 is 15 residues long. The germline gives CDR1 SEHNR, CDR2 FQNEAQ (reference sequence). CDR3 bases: TGTGCCAGCAGCCTAAAGGCCGGGGGAGGAGATGGCTACACCTTC. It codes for CASSLKAGGGDGYTF.

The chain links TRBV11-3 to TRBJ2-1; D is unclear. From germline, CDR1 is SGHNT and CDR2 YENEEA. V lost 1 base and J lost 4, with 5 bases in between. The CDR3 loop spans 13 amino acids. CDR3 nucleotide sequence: TGTGCCAGCAGCTTAGCTCAGTACAATGAGCAGTTCTTC. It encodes CASSLAQYNEQFF.

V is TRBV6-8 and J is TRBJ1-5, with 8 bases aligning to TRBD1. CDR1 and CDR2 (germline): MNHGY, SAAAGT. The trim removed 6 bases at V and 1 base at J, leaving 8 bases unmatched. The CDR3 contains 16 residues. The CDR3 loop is CASRTPGGASNQPQHF. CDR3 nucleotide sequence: TGTGCCAGCAGAACCCCAGGGGGCGCAAGCAATCAGCCCCAGCATTTT.

The CDR3 loop reads CASSYVSTGTGDEQYF. In DNA, the CDR3 is TGTGCCAGCAGTTACGTGTCGACAGGGACCGGGGACGAGCAGTACTTC. V is TRBV6-6 and J is TRBJ2-7; TRBD1 matches at 7 bases. This CDR3 has 16 residues. With 2 bases clipped from V and 5 bases from J, the junction kept 12 bases outside the gene matches. Germline CDR1 MNHNY, CDR2 SVGAGI (reference sequence).

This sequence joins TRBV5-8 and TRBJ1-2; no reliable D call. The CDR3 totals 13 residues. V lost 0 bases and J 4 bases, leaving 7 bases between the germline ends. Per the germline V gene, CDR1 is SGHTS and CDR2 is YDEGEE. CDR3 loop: CASSLDSFYGYTF. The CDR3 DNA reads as TGTGCCAGCAGCTTGGACAGCTTCTATGGCTACACCTTC.

The CDR3 sequence: CASSYAATRDYGYTF. In DNA form, the CDR3 reads TGTGCCAGCAGTTACGCGGCCACACGCGACTATGGCTACACCTTC. This chain links TRBV6-7 with TRBJ1-2; D gene ambiguous. Being an ORF, TRBV6-7 has a function that is uncertain. V lost 2 bases to trimming and J lost 3 bases, with 13 bases between them. CDR3 size: 15 residues.

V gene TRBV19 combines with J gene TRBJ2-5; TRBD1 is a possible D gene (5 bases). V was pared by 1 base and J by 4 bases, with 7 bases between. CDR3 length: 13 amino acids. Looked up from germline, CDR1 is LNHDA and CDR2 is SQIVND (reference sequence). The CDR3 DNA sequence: TGTGCCAGTAGTATAGGGGGCGGAGAGACCCAGTACTTC. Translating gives CASSIGGGETQYF. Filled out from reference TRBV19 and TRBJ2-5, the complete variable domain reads DGGITQSPKYLFRKEGQNVTLSCEQNLNHDAMYWYRQDPGQGLRLIYYSQIVNDFQKGDIAEGYSVSREKKESFPLTVTSAQKNPTAFYLCASSIGGGETQYFGPGTRLLVL.

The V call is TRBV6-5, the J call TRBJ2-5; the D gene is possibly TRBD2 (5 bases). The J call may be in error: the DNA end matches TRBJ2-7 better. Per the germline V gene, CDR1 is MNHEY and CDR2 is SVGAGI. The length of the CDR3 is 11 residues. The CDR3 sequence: CASTRGYEQYF. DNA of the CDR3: TGTGCCAGCACCCGAGGGTACGAGCAGTACTTC.